This entry concerns a single T cell receptor (beta chain). The antigen is unknown. Germline-derived CDR1 and CDR2 are SGHTA and FQGNSA. Trimming pared 7 bases from V and 7 bases from J, leaving 14 bases between. The length of the CDR3 is 13 residues. Construction of TCR beta libraries was performed using quantitative 5'-RACE with molecular barcodes. In TCRdb, the 5' RACE reads were re-called with MiXCR into one record per CDR3 protein. Among tens of thousands of distinct CDR3 sequences listed, 6.5% to 9.5% were seen once. This specimen comes from a study of CD8 T cells in ankylosing spondylitis. Study results and caveats: Earlier authors reported some of these motif variants in reactive arthritis synovial fluid and blood. Significantly higher representation of disease-linked clones was reported for matched ankylosing spondylitis synovial fluid. Blood of patients with ankylosing spondylitis appeared to be characterized by a TCR beta motif of several highly homologous variants.

The specimen was blood. V and J are TRBV7-2 and TRBJ1-5; a weak D match, TRBD1 (5 bases). This TCR derives from a male donor with ankylosing spondylitis or in good health (not recorded which). CDR3 residues: CASTDSLSQPQHF. As DNA, the CDR3 is TGTGCCAGCACCGACAGTCTTTCCCAGCCCCAGCATTTT.